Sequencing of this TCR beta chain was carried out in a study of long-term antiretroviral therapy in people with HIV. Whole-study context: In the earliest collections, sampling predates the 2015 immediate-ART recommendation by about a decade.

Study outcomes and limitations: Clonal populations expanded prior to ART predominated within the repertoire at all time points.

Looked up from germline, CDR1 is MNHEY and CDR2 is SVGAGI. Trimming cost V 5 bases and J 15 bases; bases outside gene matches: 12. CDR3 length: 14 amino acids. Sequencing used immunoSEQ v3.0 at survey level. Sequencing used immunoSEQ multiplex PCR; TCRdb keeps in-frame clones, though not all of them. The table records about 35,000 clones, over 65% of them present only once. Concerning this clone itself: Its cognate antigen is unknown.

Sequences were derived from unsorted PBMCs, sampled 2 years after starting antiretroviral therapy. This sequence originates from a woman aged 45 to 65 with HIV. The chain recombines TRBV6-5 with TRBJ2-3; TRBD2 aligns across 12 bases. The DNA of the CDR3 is TGTGCCAGCAGTAAACTCCTAGCGGGGGGGGCCCCTTATTTT. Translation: CASSKLLAGGAPYF.